A single sample is the source of the 24 T cell receptor beta chains below, sequenced in a study of type 1 regulatory T cells. TCRdb reanalysed the reads using MiXCR and keeps one entry per CDR3 protein. Among about 24,000 distinct CDR3 sequences, 55% to 75% were seen once, and the ten largest hold roughly an eighth. For these receptors, no antigen is known. The sample consisted of cultured T cells, either the whole culture or a sorted T cell fraction (not recorded which). Subset noted: Tr1-enriched cell product generated in vitro against host alloantigens. These receptors all come from a human donor in good health.

V is TRBV5-4 and J is TRBJ2-5; D is unclear. From germline, CDR1 is SGHNT and CDR2 YYREEE (reference sequence). The V end was cut by 0 bases, the J end by 3 bases, with 6 bases between. This CDR3 is 13 amino acids long. CDR3 nucleotides: TGTGCCAGCAGCTTGGTGCAGAAAGAGACCCAGTACTTC. Amino acids: CASSLVQKETQYF.

This clonotype showed up just a few times. The chain recombines TRBV4-1 with TRBJ1-2; TRBD1 might be the D (6 bases). This CDR3 has 14 amino acids. The germline V gene has CDR1 MGHRA and CDR2 YSYEKL. V was cut by 3 bases and J by 6 bases, with 14 bases left in between. The CDR3 sequence: CASSHQGRSNGYTF. The CDR3 bases are TGCGCCAGCAGCCATCAGGGGCGCTCGAATGGCTACACCTTC.

The sample holds a few counts of this clonotype. The chain employs TRBV5-5 and TRBJ2-6, with D possibly TRBD2 on 6 matching bases. The CDR3 contains 17 residues. Germline assignment: CDR1 SGHKS and CDR2 YYEKEE (reference sequence). Trimming removed 0 bases from V and 0 bases from J, with 10 bases in between. The CDR3 reads CASSLEGGSSGANVLTF. The CDR3 DNA reads TGTGCCAGCAGCTTGGAGGGAGGCAGCTCTGGGGCCAACGTCCTGACTTTC.

V gene TRBV7-9 combines with J gene TRBJ1-4; D might be TRBD1 (5 bases). Germline CDR1 and CDR2: SEHNR and FQNEAQ (reference sequence). V lost 4 bases, J lost 8 bases, and 17 bases lay in between. The CDR3 is 15 residues long. CDR3 DNA sequence: TGTGCCAGCAGCTCATTTCCGGGACCTAGGGAAAAACTGTTTTTT. Amino acid sequence: CASSSFPGPREKLFF.

V is TRBV29-1 and J is TRBJ1-2; D not certain. This CDR3 has 13 residues. V gave up 0 bases and J gave up 8 bases, with 13 bases separating them. Germline V gene sequence: CDR1 SQVTM, CDR2 ANQGSEA. The CDR3 DNA follows: TGCAGCGTTGAAGACAGGTCGGCTCGGGGCTACACCTTC. Its protein is CSVEDRSARGYTF.

Concerning this clonotype itself: Being one base from a much bigger clone, this may be a read error. This chain connects TRBV20-1 to TRBJ1-6, with TRBD1 as a possible D gene (5 bases). This CDR3 spans 15 amino acids. The germline CDR1 and CDR2 sequences are DFQATT and SNEGSKA (reference sequence). As DNA, the CDR3 is TGCAGTGCCGGGGACCTTACCATCCCCAATTCACACCTCCACTTT. Residues: CSAGDLTIPNSHLHF.

The rearrangement uses TRBV5-1 and TRBJ2-7; 8 bases map to TRBD1. Germline V gives CDR1 SGHRS, CDR2 YFSETQ. The CDR3 length is 15 residues. V gave up 5 bases and J gave up 2 bases; unmatched junction bases: 9. CDR3 nucleotides: TGCGCCAGCAGTTACGAGGGGACAGGTCCCTACGAGCAGTACTTC. Translating gives CASSYEGTGPYEQYF.

This chain links TRBV20-1 with TRBJ2-7; D is uncertain. The CDR3 is 11 residues long. Germline V CDR1 and CDR2: DFQATT, SNEGSKA (reference sequence). Trimming took off 5 bases at V and 6 bases at J, with 11 bases between the two ends. The CDR3 region is CSAAKVGEQYF. The CDR3 region has the DNA TGCAGTGCTGCGAAAGTTGGCGAGCAGTACTTC.

V usage is TRBV5-1 and J usage is TRBJ1-2; 8 bases are a match to TRBD1. The CDR3 sequence is 15 residues long. Germline-derived CDR1 and CDR2 are SGHRS and YFSETQ. V lost 4 bases, J lost 1 base, and 6 bases stayed unmatched. CDR3 loop: CASSHGQGGNYGYTF. CDR3 nucleotide sequence: TGCGCCAGCAGCCATGGACAGGGCGGTAACTATGGCTACACCTTC.

The chain links TRBV7-9 to TRBJ1-1; no definite D call. The V end lost 1 base, the J end lost 1 base, and 13 bases lay between the germline ends. The CDR3 sequence is 16 residues long. CDR1 and CDR2 from the germline V gene are SEHNR and FQNEAQ (reference sequence). The CDR3 loop reads CASSLEVVRKNTEAFF. The CDR3 nucleotides read TGTGCCAGCAGCTTAGAGGTGGTACGTAAGAACACTGAAGCTTTCTTT.

V is TRBV12-3 or TRBV12-4 and J is TRBJ1-1; D might be TRBD1 (5 bases). V lost 5 bases and J lost 4, with 14 bases in between. The CDR3 loop spans 14 amino acids. Written as DNA, the CDR3 is TGTGCCAGCAGTCCCAATCTAGGGGCCACTGAAGCTTTCTTT. Translated: CASSPNLGATEAFF.

This chain uses TRBV6-5 with TRBJ1-1; no definite D call. Between the trimmed V and J ends, which lost 6 bases and 4 bases, there was a span of 15 bases. Germline values: CDR1 MNHEY, CDR2 SVGAGI. There are 14 residues in the CDR3. DNA for the CDR3: TGTGCCAGCAGGCCGGCGGGCTCGGCCACTGAAGCTTTCTTT. This codes for CASRPAGSATEAFF.

The J gene is TRBJ2-7, the V gene TRBV10-1; no firm D call. The CDR3 is 14 residues long. Germline CDR1 is WNHNN and CDR2 is SYGVQD (reference sequence). Trimming pared 0 bases from V and 2 bases from J, leaving 8 bases between. The CDR3 sequence is CASSESTVPYEQYF. CDR3 nucleotide sequence: TGCGCCAGCAGTGAGTCAACGGTTCCCTACGAGCAGTACTTC.

This rearrangement joins TRBV5-1 to TRBJ1-1, with TRBD1 identical over 8 bases. Germline CDR1 SGHRS, CDR2 YFSETQ. Trimming removed 2 bases from V and 5 bases from J; junction bases left unmatched: 8. The CDR3 covers 15 residues. DNA for the CDR3: TGCGCCAGCAGCTTACAGGGGGAGCAGGGGACTGAAGCTTTCTTT. Protein sequence: CASSLQGEQGTEAFF.

The rearrangement joins TRBV27 to TRBJ1-1, with D perhaps TRBD1 (5 bases). The CDR3 sequence is 14 residues long. With 4 bases removed from V and 4 bases from J, the gap between germline ends came to 13 bases. Germline lookup yields CDR1 MNHEY and CDR2 SMNVEV (reference sequence). CDR3 amino acids: CASSSWDSGTEAFF. DNA for the CDR3: TGTGCCAGCAGTTCATGGGACTCAGGCACTGAAGCTTTCTTT.

This chain uses TRBV2 with TRBJ1-5, with D perhaps TRBD1 (5 bases). V dropped 9 bases and J dropped 9 bases, with 15 bases sitting between them. Germline assignment: CDR1 SNHLY and CDR2 FYNNEI. This CDR3 comprises 12 residues. CDR3 bases: TGTGCCAGTCATTTCTATGGGGGGCCCCAGCATTTT. Protein product: CASHFYGGPQHF.

This clonotype has just one count. This chain joins TRBV20-1 and TRBJ1-6; no clear D. Looked up from germline, CDR1 is DFQATT and CDR2 is SNEGSKA (reference sequence). V lost 5 bases, J lost 7 bases, and 6 bases lay in between. The CDR3 totals 11 residues. CDR3 protein: CSAAANSPLHF. The CDR3 DNA reads TGCAGTGCTGCAGCGAATTCACCCCTCCACTTT.

Remarks on this clonotype: One end of the junction varies from germline; a read error may be responsible. The genes are TRBV4-3 and TRBJ1-5; the match to TRBD1 covers 7 bases. The CDR3 loop spans 14 amino acids. The germline CDR1 and CDR2 sequences are LGHNA and YSLEER. CDR3: CASSPRQGNQPQHF. CDR3 sequence (DNA): TGCGCCAGCAGCCCGAGACAGGGCAACCAGCCCCAGCATTTT.

This clonotype was seen more than once but under ten times. J is TRBJ1-6 and V is TRBV18; possibly TRBD1 for D (6 bases). The CDR3 sequence is 16 residues long. Trimming removed 3 bases from V and 9 bases from J, with 18 bases in between. CDR1 is KGHSH and CDR2 is LQKENI in the germline V gene. The CDR3 DNA is TGTGCCAGCTCACCTAAGACAGGCGATACGACTTCACCCCTCCACTTT. Amino acid sequence: CASSPKTGDTTSPLHF.

The J gene is TRBJ2-2, the V gene TRBV3-1, with D hard to call. The CDR3 has 18 residues. Deletions cut 0 bases from V and 3 bases from J, with 17 bases between. Germline V lookup: CDR1 LGHDT, CDR2 YNNKEL (reference sequence). CDR3 nucleotide sequence: TGTGCCAGCAGCCAAGAAATCCGACGATTTGCGGACACCGGGGAGCTGTTTTTT. It translates to CASSQEIRRFADTGELFF.

This chain links TRBV7-9 with TRBJ2-7, with 7 bases lining up with TRBD1. CDR3 length: 14 amino acids. The V and J ends lost 3 bases and 3 bases, in that order; junction bases with no gene match: 5. The germline CDR1 and CDR2 sequences are SEHNR and FQNEAQ (reference sequence). The CDR3 sequence is CASSLVWDSYEQYF. CDR3 coding DNA: TGTGCCAGCAGCTTGGTTTGGGACAGCTACGAGCAGTACTTC.

V and J are TRBV5-4 and TRBJ2-5; TRBD2 matches 9 bases. V dropped 5 bases and J dropped 5; count of bases not matched to a gene: 10. The germline V gene encodes CDR1 SGHNT and CDR2 YYREEE (reference sequence). The CDR3 extends over 15 amino acids. The DNA of the CDR3 is TGTGCCAGCAGTCCCTTGCGGGGGGGCCCGGAGACCCAGTACTTC. Amino acids: CASSPLRGGPETQYF.

The chain recombines TRBV7-2 with TRBJ2-7; D is possibly TRBD2 (6 bases). This CDR3 region has 15 residues. V was cut by 7 bases and J by 2 bases, with 18 bases left in between. Germline CDR1 SGHTA, CDR2 FQGNSA. The CDR3 coding sequence is TGTGCCAGCAAATCCCAAGCGGGTCCGACCTACGAGCAGTACTTC. It is translated as CASKSQAGPTYEQYF.

The V and J genes are TRBV3-1 and TRBJ2-1, with 11 bases matching TRBD2. Germline trimming cut 2 bases from V and 10 bases from J; bases unmatched to any gene: 7. Germline loops: CDR1 LGHDT, CDR2 YNNKEL (reference sequence). The CDR3 sequence is 15 residues long. The CDR3 DNA reads as TGTGCCAGCAGCCAAAGGGCTAGCGGGGGGTACGAGCAGTTCTTC. As protein: CASSQRASGGYEQFF.